Each of the 25 T cell receptor beta chains below was sequenced from the same sample in a study of blood T cell repertoires in COVID-19. Only in-frame clones appear in the TCRdb table, and some are missing; sequencing was by immunoSEQ multiplex PCR. The table shows over 150,000 clones, with over 80% occurring only once. Material for sequencing was peripheral blood. Receptor source: a middle-aged woman with COVID-19, enrolled during active disease.

J is TRBJ1-6 and V is TRBV3-1 (or the pseudogene TRBV3-2), with unresolved D. Trimming took off 1 base at V and 0 bases at J, with 13 bases between the two ends. This CDR3 comprises 18 residues. In germline, CDR1 is LGHDT, CDR2 YNNKEL (reference sequence). The CDR3 sequence: CASSQGGWGSSYNSPLHF. For the CDR3, the DNA is TGTGCCAGCAGCCAAGGAGGGTGGGGAAGCTCCTATAATTCACCCCTCCACTTT.

This sequence joins TRBV2 and TRBJ1-2, with D unresolved. V was pared by 2 bases and J by 8 bases, with 15 bases between. There are 14 residues in the CDR3. The germline V gene encodes CDR1 SNHLY and CDR2 FYNNEI. CDR3 in amino acids: CASSELPGTRGYTF. DNA for the CDR3: TGTGCCAGCAGTGAATTACCGGGAACACGGGGCTACACCTTC.

CDR3: CASSPLLPGTGSGNSPLHF. The DNA of the CDR3 is TGTGCCAGCTCACCACTTCTCCCCGGGACAGGGTCGGGTAATTCACCCCTCCACTTT. The chain employs TRBV18 and TRBJ1-6, with 9 bases identical to TRBD1. The CDR3 extends over 19 amino acids. Germline V gene lookup returns CDR1 KGHSH and CDR2 LQKENI. V lost 1 base, J lost 6 bases, and 13 bases stayed unmatched.

The V gene is TRBV19, the J gene TRBJ2-3; 14 nucleotides line up with TRBD2. V lost 4 bases, J lost 4 bases, and 7 bases stayed unmatched. Germline lookup yields CDR1 LNHDA and CDR2 SQIVND (reference sequence). This CDR3 has 17 amino acids. In DNA form, the CDR3 reads TGTGCCAGTAGTAAACCGGGACTAGCGGGAGTGGCAGATACGCAGTATTTT. Its translation: CASSKPGLAGVADTQYF.

The chain has TRBV28 and TRBJ1-3; 7 nucleotides align to TRBD1. V gave up 2 bases and J gave up 3 bases; unmatched junction bases: 4. CDR3 length: 15 residues. CDR1 is MDHEN and CDR2 is SYDVKM in the germline V gene. As DNA, the CDR3 is TGTGCCAGCAGTTTACCCCGACAGGGTGGAAACACCATATATTTT. Translating gives CASSLPRQGGNTIYF.

The chain combines TRBV19 with TRBJ2-1; 7 bases match TRBD2. V trimming: 3 bases; J trimming: 7 bases; junction bases outside the gene matches: 9. Per germline, CDR1 LNHDA and CDR2 SQIVND (reference sequence). CDR3 size: 15 residues. The CDR3 here is CASSIGSSGRNEQFF. CDR3 in DNA: TGTGCCAGTAGTATTGGGAGTAGCGGGCGAAATGAGCAGTTCTTC.

The genes are TRBV7-9 and TRBJ2-7, with TRBD2 identical over 10 bases. V lost 5 bases, J lost 2 bases, and 6 bases stayed unmatched. The CDR3 loop spans 15 amino acids. Germline lookup yields CDR1 SEHNR and CDR2 FQNEAQ (reference sequence). CDR3 residues: CASSPLAGGPYEQYF. The CDR3 nucleotides read TGTGCCAGCAGCCCTTTAGCGGGAGGACCCTACGAGCAGTACTTC.

The rearrangement joins TRBV7-6 to TRBJ2-2, with D perhaps matching TRBD1 (5 bases). Looked up from germline, CDR1 is SGHVS and CDR2 is FNYEAQ. This CDR3 is built from 19 residues. V lost 3 bases and J 0 bases, leaving 20 bases between the germline ends. The CDR3 spells CASSLIPLAGRSNTGELFF. In DNA, the CDR3 is TGTGCCAGCAGCTTGATCCCCTTAGCAGGGCGGTCGAACACCGGGGAGCTGTTTTTT.

The chain couples TRBV9 to TRBJ2-7, with 7 bases lining up with TRBD2. CDR3 size: 15 residues. The trim removed 0 bases at V and 5 bases at J, leaving 8 bases unmatched. Germline V gene lookup returns CDR1 SGDLS and CDR2 YYNGEE. DNA for the CDR3: TGTGCCAGCAGCGTAGGGGGCGGGAGTAGCAACGAGCAGTACTTC. As protein: CASSVGGGSSNEQYF.

This chain joins TRBV4-1 and TRBJ2-5; TRBD1 is a possible D gene (6 bases). Germline V CDR1 and CDR2: MGHRA, YSYEKL. V lost 0 bases, J lost 2 bases, and 7 bases lay in between. This CDR3 is built from 14 residues. The CDR3, as DNA: TGCGCCAGCAGCCAAGAGAGGGGGCAAGAGACCCAGTACTTC. This codes for CASSQERGQETQYF.

The J gene is TRBJ2-7, the V gene TRBV21-1; no check of the table's D call, TRBD1, against the DNA was made. TRBV21-1 is a pseudogene segment. The CDR3 is 15 residues long. Here the CDR3 DNA reads TGTGCCAGCAGCAAAGCATCCCAGGGGGCTTACGAGCAGTACTTC. Translating it yields CASSKASQGAYEQYF.

This sequence joins TRBV7-3 and TRBJ2-2; a possible D gene is TRBD2 (6 bases). With 0 bases removed from V and 4 bases from J, the gap between germline ends came to 15 bases. CDR3 length: 17 amino acids. Per the germline V gene, CDR1 is SGHTA and CDR2 is FQGTGA. For the CDR3, the DNA is TGTGCCAGCAGCTTAACTAGCGGAGGCCCGGGCACCGGGGAGCTGTTTTTT. Amino acid sequence: CASSLTSGGPGTGELFF.

This chain joins TRBV5-1 and TRBJ1-5; no firm D call. V dropped 0 bases and J dropped 4 bases, with 5 bases sitting between them. Germline V lookup: CDR1 SGHRS, CDR2 YFSETQ. The CDR3 consists of 13 residues. DNA of the CDR3: TGCGCCAGCAGCTTGGCTCTGAATCAGCCCCAGCATTTT. Residues: CASSLALNQPQHF.

The chain combines TRBV5-6 with TRBJ2-3, with D perhaps matching TRBD2 (6 bases). Germline CDR1 and CDR2: SGHDT and YYEEEE. The ends were cut back, 4 bases at V and 6 bases at J, with 15 bases in the middle. This CDR3 region has 14 residues. DNA of the CDR3: TGTGCCAGCAGCCTGGGACTTCCCCTGGATACGCAGTATTTT. This translates into CASSLGLPLDTQYF.

The rearrangement uses TRBV5-4 and TRBJ1-3; tentative D call: TRBD1 (6 bases). Germline CDR1 SGHNT, CDR2 YYREEE (reference sequence). The CDR3 length is 15 residues. Trimming removed 4 bases from V and 0 bases from J, with 11 bases in between. CDR3 sequence (DNA): TGTGCCAGCAGCGTACAGGGTTACTCTGGAAACACCATATATTTT. It encodes CASSVQGYSGNTIYF.

The CDR3 sequence is CASQGGHYEQYF. The DNA for the CDR3 is TGCGCCAGCCAAGGGGGTCACTACGAGCAGTACTTC. The chain uses TRBV5-1 and TRBJ2-7, with D possibly being TRBD1 (6 bases). From germline, CDR1 is SGHRS and CDR2 YFSETQ. CDR3 length: 12 amino acids. V was pared by 7 bases and J by 3 bases, with 11 bases between.

The chain has TRBV6-4 and TRBJ1-6; tentative D call: TRBD1 (5 bases). V lost 3 bases, J lost 9 bases, and 12 bases lay in between. In germline, CDR1 is MRHNA, CDR2 SNTAGT. The CDR3 is made up of 14 amino acids. The CDR3 protein is CASSEGGAGSPLHF. The DNA of the CDR3 is TGTGCCAGCAGTGAAGGCGGGGCGGGTTCACCCCTCCACTTT.

This clone is a singleton in its sample. The CDR3 sequence: CASTTYPGGGGYTF. In DNA form, the CDR3 reads TGTGCCAGCACCACTTACCCAGGGGGCGGTGGCTACACCTTC. The chain links TRBV13 to TRBJ1-2; TRBD1 matches at 8 bases. From germline, CDR1 is PRHDT and CDR2 FYEKMQ (reference sequence). This CDR3 contains 14 residues. The junction had 11 bases not matched to a gene; V was cut back by 7 bases and J by 7 bases.

The chain has TRBV7-6 and TRBJ2-3, with 10 bases fitting TRBD2. The CDR3 sequence is 16 residues long. After removal of 1 base from V and 1 base from J, the junction contained 2 bases not matched to a gene. The germline gives CDR1 SGHVS, CDR2 FNYEAQ. Written as DNA, the CDR3 is TGTGCCAGCAGCTTAGGGAGCGGGGGGGGCACAGATACGCAGTATTTT. Its protein product is CASSLGSGGGTDTQYF.

This clone appeared a single time. This chain uses TRBV5-4 with TRBJ2-5; 7 positions match TRBD1. With V trimmed by 4 bases and J by 4 bases, 7 bases remained unmatched. The CDR3 spans 14 residues. Germline V lookup: CDR1 SGHNT, CDR2 YYREEE (reference sequence). The CDR3 protein is CASSPYRGRETQYF. CDR3 bases: TGTGCCAGCAGCCCCTACAGGGGTAGAGAGACCCAGTACTTC.

The chain has TRBV10-1 and TRBJ1-5; 11 positions match TRBD1. The germline gives CDR1 WNHNN, CDR2 SYGVQD (reference sequence). The CDR3 extends over 17 amino acids. V dropped 4 bases and J dropped 4; count of bases not matched to a gene: 9. CDR3 nucleotide sequence: TGCGCCAGCAGTGCCGGGACAGGGGGTCCTCCAAATCAGCCCCAGCATTTT. Translated, it gives CASSAGTGGPPNQPQHF.

The genes are TRBV11-3 and TRBJ2-2, with 7 bases aligning to TRBD1. J gave up 4 bases and V 1 base, and 3 bases lay outside the gene matches. Germline assignment: CDR1 SGHNT and CDR2 YENEEA. The CDR3 length is 15 residues. CDR3 DNA sequence: TGTGCCAGCAGCTTAGGGACAGGTCCCACCGGGGAGCTGTTTTTT. Amino acid sequence: CASSLGTGPTGELFF.

The rearrangement links TRBV28 to TRBJ2-7; TRBD1 agrees at 11 bases. This CDR3 region has 16 residues. The germline CDR1 and CDR2 sequences are MDHEN and SYDVKM. V dropped 6 bases and J dropped 2; count of bases not matched to a gene: 9. The CDR3 spells CASRTGTGGGTYEQYF. The CDR3 nucleotides are TGTGCCAGCAGGACCGGGACAGGGGGTGGGACCTACGAGCAGTACTTC.

The chain joins TRBV6-5 to TRBJ2-5; TRBD2 might be the D (6 bases). The V end lost 7 bases, the J end lost 5 bases, and 14 bases lay between the germline ends. CDR3 length: 13 amino acids. Germline V gene sequence: CDR1 MNHEY, CDR2 SVGAGI. CDR3 in DNA: TGTGCCAGCAAGGCCAGCGGAGGGGAGACCCAGTACTTC. Protein: CASKASGGETQYF.

The chain uses TRBV6-5 and TRBJ2-1; D is unresolved. CDR1 is MNHEY and CDR2 is SVGAGI in the germline V gene. V was clipped by 2 bases and J by 4 bases, with 9 bases between them. This CDR3 comprises 14 residues. The DNA of the CDR3 is TGTGCCAGCAGTTACGGTACAGAATACAATGAGCAGTTCTTC. Translation: CASSYGTEYNEQFF.